Below are 29 T cell receptor beta chains sequenced from a single sample in a study of CD8 T cells in ankylosing spondylitis. MiXCR, applied by TCRdb to the 5' RACE reads, yields one record per CDR3 protein. In the table there are about 350,000 distinct CDR3 sequences, more than 20% of which are singletons. Material: blood, either unsorted or a sorted T cell fraction (not recorded which). The receptors derive from a male donor with ankylosing spondylitis or in good health (not recorded which).

The chain couples TRBV24-1 to TRBJ2-1; D is unclear. This CDR3 comprises 13 residues. Germline-derived CDR1 and CDR2 are KGHDR and SFDVKD. Trimming took off 7 bases at V and 13 bases at J, with 19 bases between the two ends. The chain's CDR3 is CATRNSAEGSQFF. CDR3 coding DNA: TGTGCCACCAGGAACTCCGCGGAAGGGTCCCAGTTCTTC.

This chain links TRBV11-2 with TRBJ2-4; 12 bases fit TRBD1. The germline V gene has CDR1 SGHAT and CDR2 FQNNGV. The CDR3 is 17 amino acids. V lost 4 bases, J lost 8 bases, and 12 bases stayed unmatched. This chain's CDR3 is CASSSHRDRGRWDIQYF. The CDR3 DNA sequence: TGTGCCAGCAGCTCACACCGGGACAGGGGGCGTTGGGACATTCAGTACTTC.

The chain employs TRBV24-1 and TRBJ2-1, with 9 bases fitting TRBD1. Germline V gives CDR1 KGHDR, CDR2 SFDVKD. The CDR3 sequence is 16 residues long. The junction had 10 bases not matched to a gene; V was cut back by 3 bases and J by 8 bases. The CDR3 sequence: CATSDIRTGEIYEQFF. The CDR3 DNA follows: TGTGCCACCAGTGATATAAGGACAGGGGAGATTTATGAGCAGTTCTTC.

In this sample, this clonotype turned up a few times. The chain uses TRBV4-1 and TRBJ2-1; D unresolved. Trimming left V 1 base short and J 5 bases short, with 12 bases between. The CDR3 runs 15 residues. The germline gives CDR1 MGHRA, CDR2 YSYEKL. The CDR3 nucleotides are TGCGCCAGCAGCCAAGGTGTGGCTATCCACAATGAGCAGTTCTTC. Translation gives CASSQGVAIHNEQFF.

The gene calls are TRBV11-2 and TRBJ2-7; D is uncertain. The V end was cut by 3 bases, the J end by 2 bases, with 11 bases between. This CDR3 contains 14 residues. Germline CDR1 reads SGHAT; CDR2 reads FQNNGV. CDR3 nucleotide sequence: TGTGCCAGCAGCTTTGGCAGCATAGCCTACGAGCAGTACTTC. Amino acids: CASSFGSIAYEQYF.

V usage is TRBV9 and J usage is TRBJ1-6; D is uncertain. V was pared by 0 bases and J by 10 bases, with 8 bases between. The CDR3 totals 13 residues. CDR1 SGDLS and CDR2 YYNGEE come from the germline V gene. CDR3 amino acids: CASSVAGGSPLHF. As DNA, the CDR3 is TGTGCCAGCAGCGTAGCTGGTGGCTCACCCCTCCACTTT.

This clonotype was detected only a few times. The rearrangement links TRBV7-9 to TRBJ2-3; D not resolved. Germline-derived CDR1 and CDR2 are SEHNR and FQNEAQ (reference sequence). Trimming cost V 5 bases and J 0 bases, with 12 bases left between them. This CDR3 has 15 amino acids. CDR3 loop: CASSPPVSSTDTQYF. For the CDR3, the DNA is TGTGCCAGCAGCCCCCCTGTCTCTAGCACAGATACGCAGTATTTT.

V gene TRBV15 combines with J gene TRBJ2-2; D may be TRBD1 or TRBD2 (6 bases each). Trimming removed 8 bases from V and 7 bases from J, with 17 bases in between. Germline V gives CDR1 LNHNV, CDR2 YYDKDF (reference sequence). This CDR3 has 14 residues. This CDR3 is CATGGQGAVGELFF. The DNA for the CDR3 is TGTGCCACCGGGGGGCAAGGGGCCGTCGGGGAGCTGTTTTTT.

The CDR3 region is CASSNAGETGNTIYF. Written as DNA, the CDR3 is TGTGCCAGCAGCAACGCCGGGGAGACTGGAAACACCATATATTTT. The chain is built from TRBV7-9 and TRBJ1-3; unclear D gene. Between the trimmed V and J ends, which lost 5 bases and 2 bases, there was a span of 13 bases. Looked up from germline, CDR1 is SEHNR and CDR2 is FQNEAQ (reference sequence). This CDR3 comprises 15 residues.

The V call is TRBV6-2 or TRBV6-3, the J call TRBJ2-6; D is ambiguous. The CDR3 length is 23 residues. Germline CDR1 reads MNHEY; CDR2 reads SVGEGT. The ends were cut back, 4 bases at V and 0 bases at J, with 31 bases in the middle. CDR3 sequence: CASSSPLNIGAQVKSSGANVLTF. The DNA for the CDR3 is TGTGCCAGCAGTTCCCCCCTGAATATTGGAGCGCAGGTTAAGAGCTCTGGGGCCAACGTCCTGACTTTC.

A few counts support this clonotype. The chain uses TRBV12-3 or TRBV12-4 and TRBJ2-2; D possibly corresponds to TRBD2 (5 bases). The CDR3 covers 16 residues. V was pared by 8 bases and J by 5 bases, with 21 bases between. Here the CDR3 DNA reads TGTGCCAGCTCACCCCAGCTAGCAATCGGGACCGGGGAGCTGTTTTTT. Its translation: CASSPQLAIGTGELFF.

This clonotype was detected only a few times. The V gene is TRBV12-3 or TRBV12-4, the J gene TRBJ2-5; TRBD2 might be the D (5 bases). The V and J ends lost 2 bases and 7 bases respectively, with 20 bases between them. CDR3 length: 16 residues. CDR3 amino acids: CASSLSLSGLWTTQYF. The CDR3, as DNA: TGTGCCAGCAGTTTATCTTTGTCAGGACTCTGGACGACCCAGTACTTC.

The table lists this clonotype with a few counts. The chain employs TRBV6-5 and TRBJ2-1; 11 bases match TRBD2. Germline V gene data show CDR1 as MNHEY and CDR2 as SVGAGI. The CDR3 is 14 residues long. With V trimmed by 0 bases and J by 11 bases, 3 bases remained unmatched. CDR3 region: CASSYSTSGEQQFF. Written as DNA, the CDR3 is TGTGCCAGCAGTTACTCGACTAGCGGGGAGCAGCAGTTCTTC.

This rearrangement joins TRBV20-1 to TRBJ2-1; 7 bases map to TRBD2. Germline V gives CDR1 DFQATT, CDR2 SNEGSKA (reference sequence). This CDR3 region has 12 residues. V lost 6 bases, J lost 2 bases, and 1 base stayed unmatched. CDR3 region: CSALAAYNEQFF. As DNA, the CDR3 is TGCAGTGCCCTAGCGGCCTACAATGAGCAGTTCTTC.

The chain carries TRBV12-3 or TRBV12-4 and TRBJ1-6; no firm D call. Trimming took off 2 bases at V and 9 bases at J, with 11 bases between the two ends. CDR3 length: 14 residues. The CDR3 sequence: CASSLNPVGSPLHF. CDR3 in DNA: TGTGCCAGCAGTTTAAACCCGGTGGGTTCACCCCTCCACTTT.

This clonotype was seen a few times. V is TRBV12-3 or TRBV12-4 and J is TRBJ2-1; D gene ambiguous. Trimming shortened V by 4 bases and J by 8 bases, and 9 bases separated the two germline ends. The CDR3 spans 12 residues. CDR3 amino acids: CASSSIRYEQFF. The DNA of the CDR3 is TGTGCCAGCAGTTCCATAAGGTATGAGCAGTTCTTC.

V usage is TRBV29-1 and J usage is TRBJ2-7, with D perhaps TRBD2 (6 bases). V was pared by 6 bases and J by 2 bases, with 17 bases between. The CDR3 consists of 14 residues. Germline V gene sequence: CDR1 SQVTM, CDR2 ANQGSEA. For the CDR3, the DNA is TGCAGCGTCAGTGATAGGGGACTGACCTACGAGCAGTACTTC. Translated: CSVSDRGLTYEQYF.

This clonotype occurred a few times. V and J are TRBV7-9 and TRBJ2-5; D gene ambiguous. The V end lost 1 base, the J end lost 10 bases, and 10 bases lay between the germline ends. Germline assignment: CDR1 SEHNR and CDR2 FQNEAQ (reference sequence). The CDR3 runs 12 residues. Written as DNA, the CDR3 is TGTGCCAGCAGCTTAGAGGGCACTGTCCAGTACTTC. Its translation is CASSLEGTVQYF.

The chain recombines TRBV12-3 or TRBV12-4 with TRBJ2-2; D not certain. The CDR3 is 15 amino acids. V lost 3 bases to trimming and J lost 5 bases, with 13 bases between them. The CDR3 DNA follows: TGTGCCAGCAGTTTTTACGGGTCCCGAACCGGGGAGCTGTTTTTT. Encoded protein: CASSFYGSRTGELFF.

This clonotype was found a few times. V usage is TRBV11-2 and J usage is TRBJ2-5; TRBD1 matches at 10 bases. CDR3 size: 16 residues. The germline gives CDR1 SGHAT, CDR2 FQNNGV. With V trimmed by 4 bases and J by 5 bases, 10 bases remained unmatched. The CDR3 coding sequence is TGTGCCAGCAGCTCCCCGGGACAGGGGTTTGAGGAGACCCAGTACTTC. It specifies CASSSPGQGFEETQYF.

This clonotype occurred a few times. The rearrangement joins TRBV11-2 to TRBJ2-3; D gene unclear. The CDR3 has 16 residues. In germline, CDR1 is SGHAT, CDR2 FQNNGV. Trimming took 1 base from V and 4 from J, leaving 15 bases between them. CDR3 sequence: CASSLGSGRKSDTQYF. DNA for the CDR3: TGTGCCAGCAGCTTAGGTTCGGGCAGGAAGTCAGATACGCAGTATTTT.

In its sample, this clonotype was seen a few times. The chain carries TRBV6-5 and TRBJ2-3; 7 nucleotides agree with TRBD2. The CDR3 is 17 amino acids. Germline trimming cut 0 bases from V and 2 bases from J; bases unmatched to any gene: 8. Per the germline V gene, CDR1 is MNHEY and CDR2 is SVGAGI. This CDR3 is CASSYSWDGRFTDTQYF. CDR3 bases: TGTGCCAGCAGTTACTCCTGGGACGGGAGGTTCACAGATACGCAGTATTTT.

V usage is TRBV4-2 and J usage is TRBJ2-1; tentative D call: TRBD1 (5 bases). Per germline, CDR1 LGHNA and CDR2 YNFKEQ. Trimming took 5 bases from V and 6 from J, leaving 8 bases between them. This CDR3 has 12 amino acids. The CDR3 sequence is CASSSTVNEQFF. CDR3 DNA: TGTGCCAGCAGCTCGACAGTCAATGAGCAGTTCTTC.

The rearrangement joins TRBV7-2 to TRBJ2-1, with D perhaps matching TRBD1 (6 bases). CDR3 length equals 15 residues. The germline V gene encodes CDR1 SGHTA and CDR2 FQGNSA. V was cut by 3 bases and J by 5 bases, with 14 bases left in between. The CDR3, as DNA: TGTGCCAGCAGCTTTACAGGGAATTACCACAATGAGCAGTTCTTC. Its translation is CASSFTGNYHNEQFF.

This clonotype appeared a few times. The chain employs TRBV3-1 and TRBJ2-1, with TRBD2 matching over 14 bases. Trimming cost V 1 base and J 4 bases; bases outside gene matches: 3. The germline V gene encodes CDR1 LGHDT and CDR2 YNNKEL (reference sequence). The CDR3 has 17 residues. DNA for the CDR3: TGTGCCAGCAGCCAAGTCCGACTAGCGGGGGGGTACAATGAGCAGTTCTTC. Residues: CASSQVRLAGGYNEQFF.

This clonotype was seen more than once but under ten times. The chain recombines TRBV7-9 with TRBJ1-5; D remains unclear. Germline V gives CDR1 SEHNR, CDR2 FQNEAQ (reference sequence). The CDR3 length is 15 residues. V lost 8 bases to trimming and J lost 6 bases, with 20 bases between them. The CDR3 DNA follows: TGTGCCAGCGGAAGCGGTAGTTTGTCCCTTCAGCCCCAGCATTTT. Protein product: CASGSGSLSLQPQHF. Looking up the rest from reference TRBV7-9 and TRBJ1-5 gives the full variable domain: DTGVSQNPRHKITKRGQNVTFRCDPISEHNRLYWYRQTLGQGPEFLTYFQNEAQLEKSRLLSDRFSAERPKGSFSTLEIQRTEQGDSAMYLCASGSGSLSLQPQHFGDGTRLSIL.

This chain uses TRBV2 with TRBJ2-7; 10 positions match TRBD1. V lost 6 bases and J lost 1; bases outside the gene matches: 15. The germline V gene has CDR1 SNHLY and CDR2 FYNNEI. The CDR3 is 18 amino acids. The CDR3 DNA is TGTGCCAGCAGCGATTTGAACGGGACAGGGGAGTATTCCTACGAGCAGTACTTC. It translates to CASSDLNGTGEYSYEQYF.

The chain links TRBV3-1 to TRBJ2-1; D not resolved. Per the germline V gene, CDR1 is LGHDT and CDR2 is YNNKEL (reference sequence). Trimming pared 4 bases from V and 8 bases from J, leaving 18 bases between. This CDR3 region has 15 residues. CDR3 coding DNA: TGTGCCAGCAGCCGAACCAGGAGTGTGATGGATGAGCAGTTCTTC. Its translation: CASSRTRSVMDEQFF.

The gene calls are TRBV7-9 and TRBJ2-1; D gene unclear. The CDR3 is 12 residues long. Germline V CDR1 and CDR2: SEHNR, FQNEAQ (reference sequence). Between the trimmed V and J ends, which lost 5 bases and 7 bases, there was a span of 9 bases. The CDR3 region has the DNA TGTGCCAGCAGCCGGAGTGGGAATGAGCAGTTCTTC. Translation gives CASSRSGNEQFF. The whole variable domain, filled in from reference TRBV7-9 and TRBJ2-1, reads DTGVSQNPRHKITKRGQNVTFRCDPISEHNRLYWYRQTLGQGPEFLTYFQNEAQLEKSRLLSDRFSAERPKGSFSTLEIQRTEQGDSAMYLCASSRSGNEQFFGPGTRLTVL.